The rows below give T cell receptor beta chains drawn from one sample of a study of shared clonotypes between healthy human individuals. Here immunoSEQ multiplex PCR was the method, and the copy in TCRdb shows in-frame clones only, minus some. Of a few million clones in the sample, roughly 90% were seen once. Sequencing was performed on naive CD4+ T cells from PBMCs. The origin of the receptors is a man in his late teens or twenties in good health. Some clones in this sample may be carry-over from other donors' samples. Each CDR3 is given with its conserved first and last residue. D genes are given only for firm matches. Size tells how often a clone was seen (once, few, many) or the class of an expanded clone, and some rows leave it out.

j_call | d_call | v_call | clone_size | cdr3_aa | cdr3_nt
TRBJ2-1 | NA | TRBV5-6 | once | CASSFMGANEQFF | TGTGCCAGCAGCTTTATGGGCGCCAATGAGCAGTTCTTC
TRBJ2-2 | NA | TRBV29-1 | NA | CSVEAAGELFF | TGCAGCGTTGAGGCAGCCGGGGAGCTGTTTTTT
TRBJ2-1 | TRBD2 | TRBV7-3 | once | CASSPGLVSYNEQFF | TGTGCCAGCAGCCCCGGACTAGTCTCCTACAATGAGCAGTTCTTC
TRBJ2-5 | NA | TRBV6-6 | NA | CASSSSGAQYF | TGTGCCAGCAGTTCCAGTGGGGCCCAGTACTTC
TRBJ1-1 | NA | TRBV6-4 | NA | CASSRGLNTEAFF | TGTGCCAGCAGCCGGGGACTGAACACTGAAGCTTTCTTT
TRBJ2-7 | NA | TRBV6-9 | once | CASHLSPDEQYF | TGTGCCAGCCACCTTTCCCCTGACGAGCAGTACTTC
TRBJ2-1 | NA | TRBV7-9 | NA | CASTSMGSSYNEQFF | TGTGCCAGCACCTCAATGGGGTCGTCCTACAATGAGCAGTTCTTC
TRBJ1-3 | NA | TRBV6-6 | NA | CASRPDGGGNTIYF | TGTGCCAGCAGACCAGACGGTGGTGGAAACACCATATATTTT
TRBJ2-1 | TRBD1 | TRBV10-1 | NA | CASSGGQDSYNEQFF | TGCGCCAGCAGTGGAGGACAGGACTCCTACAATGAGCAGTTCTTC
TRBJ2-3 | TRBD1 | TRBV18 | NA | CASSPGTGGTDTQYF | TGTGCCAGCTCCCCCGGGACAGGGGGTACAGATACGCAGTATTTT
TRBJ1-2 | NA | TRBV27 | NA | CASHPWGRANGYTF | TGTGCCAGCCACCCTTGGGGGAGGGCGAATGGCTACACCTTC
TRBJ1-3 | TRBD1 | TRBV19 | NA | CASSLRDRPGGNTIYF | TGTGCCAGTAGTCTCCGGGACAGACCAGGAGGAAACACCATATATTTT